Listed below are T cell receptor beta chains from one sample, sequenced in a study of tumor-infiltrating lymphocytes in primary liver carcinoma. Via MiXCR, TCRdb re-called the multiplex PCR reads, giving one row per CDR3 protein. This sample carries around 37,000 distinct CDR3 sequences, more than 70% of them seen once, and the ten largest clones take 37%. Sequencing input: tumor-adjacent normal liver tissue. All receptors come from a man aged 35 to 55 with primary liver carcinoma and hepatitis B virus infection. The CDR3 runs from the conserved cysteine through the conserved F or W. Fields, in order: clone size, D gene, J gene, CDR3 length, V gene, CDR3 DNA, CDR3 protein. The D gene is left open where the match is weak. The size entry is marked missing in some rows and otherwise reads once, few, many or a size class.

size: .
D: .
J: TRBJ2-3
length: 14
V: TRBV11-2
DNA: TGTGCCAGCAGCCCCCAGGACGCCACAGATACGCAGTATTTT
CDR3: CASSPQDATDTQYF

size: medium-sized
D: .
J: TRBJ2-5
length: 13
V: TRBV29-1
DNA: TGCAGCGTTGAATCAACAGGGAGGCAGACCCAGTACTTC
CDR3: CSVESTGRQTQYF

size: .
D: .
J: TRBJ1-1
length: 14
V: TRBV12-3/TRBV12-4
DNA: TGTACCAGTAGTATGGGGCTGATGAACACTGAAGCTTTCTTT
CDR3: CTSSMGLMNTEAFF

size: .
D: .
J: TRBJ2-7
length: 15
V: TRBV4-2
DNA: TGTGCCAGCAGCCTAGATAGAGGGAGGGACAACGAGCAGTACTTC
CDR3: CASSLDRGRDNEQYF

size: .
D: .
J: TRBJ1-5
length: 14
V: TRBV7-2
DNA: TGTGCCAGCAGCTTAGCACGGGGGGTCCAGCACCAGCATTTT
CDR3: CASSLARGVQHQHF

size: many
D: .
J: TRBJ2-7
length: 12
V: TRBV6-6
DNA: TGTGCCAGCAGTTTTGGGCCCTACGAGCAGTACTTC
CDR3: CASSFGPYEQYF

size: .
D: TRBD2
J: TRBJ2-5
length: 13
V: TRBV2
DNA: TGTACCAGCAGCGGGACTAGCATGGAGACCCAGTACTTC
CDR3: CTSSGTSMETQYF

size: once
D: .
J: TRBJ2-2
length: 12
V: TRBV7-9
DNA: TGTGCCAGCCGGGGCGACGCCAGGGAGCTGTTTTTT
CDR3: CASRGDARELFF

size: .
D: .
J: TRBJ2-6
length: 14
V: TRBV6-2/TRBV6-3
DNA: TGTGCCAGCAGCCTACTGGTACCGGGTTACGTCCTGACTTTC
CDR3: CASSLLVPGYVLTF

size: once
D: .
J: TRBJ1-2
length: 10
V: TRBV11-2
DNA: TGTGCTAGCAGCCCCAATACCTACACCTTC
CDR3: CASSPNTYTF

size: .
D: .
J: TRBJ2-1
length: 13
V: TRBV5-5
DNA: TGTGCCAGCATCTACCGAACGGGCAGTGAGCAGTTCTTC
CDR3: CASIYRTGSEQFF

size: .
D: .
J: TRBJ2-2
length: 15
V: TRBV5-1
DNA: TGCGCCAGCAGCGGCAGGGTCCCGAACATCGGGGAGCTGTTTTTT
CDR3: CASSGRVPNIGELFF

size: once
D: TRBD2
J: TRBJ2-1
length: 15
V: TRBV19
DNA: TGTGCCAGTAGTATAGTTAGCGGGGGCCCCAATGAGCAGTTCTTC
CDR3: CASSIVSGGPNEQFF

size: .
D: TRBD1
J: TRBJ2-7
length: 11
V: TRBV29-1
DNA: TGCAGCACCGGACAGGACGTCGAGCAGTACTTC
CDR3: CSTGQDVEQYF

size: .
D: .
J: TRBJ2-6
length: 15
V: TRBV14
DNA: TGTGCCAGCAGCCAAGGCGCAGTTGGAGCCAACGTCCTGACTTTC
CDR3: CASSQGAVGANVLTF

size: many
D: TRBD1
J: TRBJ1-3
length: 15
V: TRBV2
DNA: TGTGCCAGCAGCCAGACAGGGAGCTCTGGAAACACCATATATTTT
CDR3: CASSQTGSSGNTIYF

size: .
D: .
J: TRBJ2-1
length: 14
V: TRBV11-1
DNA: TGTGCCAGTAGCGAAAGAGGGATATACAATGAGCAGTTCTTC
CDR3: CASSERGIYNEQFF

size: .
D: TRBD1
J: TRBJ1-5
length: 13
V: TRBV11-2
DNA: TGTGCAAGCAGTCGCGACAGGGATCAGCCCCACTATTTT
CDR3: CASSRDRDQPHYF

size: many
D: TRBD2
J: TRBJ2-1
length: 18
V: TRBV5-6
DNA: TGTGCCAGCAGCTTTGGGCTAGCGGGAGTCAGCTCCTACAATGAGCAGTTCTTC
CDR3: CASSFGLAGVSSYNEQFF

size: .
D: .
J: TRBJ1-2
length: 16
V: TRBV9
DNA: TGTGCCAGCAGCGCCCTGGGGATAGGGCAAGACTGTGGCTACACCTTC
CDR3: CASSALGIGQDCGYTF

size: .
D: .
J: TRBJ2-3
length: 12
V: TRBV19
DNA: TGTGCCAGTAGTATCTATGGTCAGCCCCAGTATTTT
CDR3: CASSIYGQPQYF

size: few
D: .
J: TRBJ2-5
length: 15
V: TRBV29-1
DNA: TGCAGCGTTGGGGAGACAGGACCTCCGAGGGAGACCCAATACTTC
CDR3: CSVGETGPPRETQYF

size: .
D: .
J: TRBJ2-7
length: 13
V: TRBV29-1
DNA: TGCAGCGTTGAAGGTCACAGCTCCTACGAGTGGTACTTC
CDR3: CSVEGHSSYEWYF

size: .
D: TRBD1
J: TRBJ2-7
length: 14
V: TRBV13
DNA: TGTGTCAGCAGCTTATGGGGACAGGTCTACGAGCACTACTTC
CDR3: CVSSLWGQVYEHYF

size: .
D: .
J: TRBJ2-5
length: 13
V: TRBV10-1
DNA: TGCGCCAGCAGTACAAGGGCGCAAGGGACCCAGTACTTC
CDR3: CASSTRAQGTQYF

size: .
D: TRBD2
J: TRBJ2-3
length: 15
V: TRBV6-5
DNA: TGTGCCAGTAACCCGGGACTAGCGGGAACAGATACCCTGTATTTT
CDR3: CASNPGLAGTDTLYF

size: many
D: .
J: TRBJ2-5
length: 13
V: TRBV20-1
DNA: TGCAGTACCTACCGGGGGGCACAAGAGACCCAGTACTTC
CDR3: CSTYRGAQETQYF

size: .
D: TRBD1
J: TRBJ2-7
length: 16
V: TRBV7-9
DNA: TGTGCCAGGAGCTTATGGGGACAGGGGGAGGCCTACGAGCAGTACTTC
CDR3: CARSLWGQGEAYEQYF

size: few
D: .
J: TRBJ2-1
length: 16
V: TRBV2
DNA: TGTGCCAGCGGAAGAGCTTCGGGGGTCCTATACAATGAGCAGTTCTTC
CDR3: CASGRASGVLYNEQFF

size: .
D: .
J: TRBJ2-7
length: 14
V: TRBV20-1
DNA: TGCGGTGCTAGAAGGACACACGAGCCCTACGAGCAGTACTTC
CDR3: CGARRTHEPYEQYF

size: .
D: TRBD2
J: TRBJ2-1
length: 16
V: TRBV7-9
DNA: TGTGCCAGCAGCTTAGTCGCTAGCGGGAGAAATAATGAGCAGTTCTTC
CDR3: CASSLVASGRNNEQFF

size: .
D: TRBD2
J: TRBJ2-1
length: 15
V: TRBV6-1
DNA: TGTGCCAGTGGTGAAAAAGCGGGAGGATACAGTGAGCAGTTCTTC
CDR3: CASGEKAGGYSEQFF

size: .
D: TRBD1
J: TRBJ2-3
length: 15
V: TRBV6-5
DNA: TGTGCCAGCAGGCCGGACAGGGGCCGCGATCAGCCCCAGTATTTT
CDR3: CASRPDRGRDQPQYF

size: .
D: TRBD1
J: TRBJ2-7
length: 15
V: TRBV12-3/TRBV12-4
DNA: TGCGCCAACAGTCCTAGGACAGGGGGCCTGGACGAGCAGTACTTC
CDR3: CANSPRTGGLDEQYF

size: .
D: .
J: TRBJ2-6
length: 13
V: TRBV19
DNA: TGTGCCAGTAAGTTCTCTGGGGCCAACGTCCTGACTTTC
CDR3: CASKFSGANVLTF

size: few
D: .
J: TRBJ2-3
length: 16
V: TRBV5-4
DNA: TGTGCTAGCAGCTTGGACGCGGGGGCCTCCACAGATATGCAGTATTTT
CDR3: CASSLDAGASTDMQYF

size: .
D: .
J: TRBJ1-4
length: 13
V: TRBV11-2
DNA: TGTGCCAGCAGCTTAGGGCTAGCCGAAAAACTGTTTTTT
CDR3: CASSLGLAEKLFF

size: .
D: .
J: TRBJ1-1
length: 14
V: TRBV5-1
DNA: TGCGCCAGCAGCTCGAGACGGGGGGAAGCCGAAGCTTTCTTT
CDR3: CASSSRRGEAEAFF

size: once
D: .
J: TRBJ2-1
length: 14
V: TRBV14
DNA: TGTGCCAGCAGCCAAAACCTCGACGCAAGTGAGCAGTTCTTC
CDR3: CASSQNLDASEQFF

size: .
D: .
J: TRBJ1-1
length: 13
V: TRBV10-2
DNA: TGCGCCAGCAGTGATGTAGATAATACTGAAGCTTTCTTT
CDR3: CASSDVDNTEAFF

size: .
D: .
J: TRBJ2-1
length: 17
V: TRBV4-3
DNA: TGCGCCGGCAACCAAGATCTGCGGAGGGCGTACTACAATGAGCAGTTCTTC
CDR3: CAGNQDLRRAYYNEQFF

size: .
D: .
J: TRBJ2-1
length: 14
V: TRBV28
DNA: TGTGCCAGCAGTCCTCCTGGTTACTACAATGAGCAGTTCTTC
CDR3: CASSPPGYYNEQFF

size: once
D: .
J: TRBJ2-1
length: 16
V: TRBV29-1
DNA: TGCAGCGTTGGAGGGGCTAGCAGGAGGTCCTGGAATGGGCAGTTCTTC
CDR3: CSVGGASRRSWNGQFF

size: .
D: TRBD2
J: TRBJ2-5
length: 17
V: TRBV7-8
DNA: TGTGCCAGCAGCTCAGTCAGCTTAGCGGGAGGGGGAGAGACCCAGTACTTT
CDR3: CASSSVSLAGGGETQYF

size: .
D: .
J: TRBJ2-7
length: 11
V: TRBV6-5
DNA: TGTGCTAGCAGTTCGGGTCGCGAGCAGCACTTC
CDR3: CASSSGREQHF

size: .
D: TRBD2
J: TRBJ2-1
length: 20
V: TRBV11-1
DNA: TGCGCCAGCAGCATAGGAAGGACTAGCGGGGCCTCACTGTTCGGCAATGAGCAGTTCTTC
CDR3: CASSIGRTSGASLFGNEQFF

size: once
D: .
J: TRBJ2-6
length: 13
V: TRBV10-2
DNA: TGCGCCAGTTACAGCACTGGGGCCAACGTCGTGACTTTC
CDR3: CASYSTGANVVTF

size: many
D: .
J: TRBJ2-7
length: 14
V: TRBV28
DNA: TGTGCCAGCAGTTTGGCGGCGACCTCCCACGAGCAGTACTTC
CDR3: CASSLAATSHEQYF

size: .
D: .
J: TRBJ2-2
length: 13
V: TRBV12-3/TRBV12-4
DNA: TGTGTCAGCAGTTTATCTAGGACCGGGGAGCTGTTTTTT
CDR3: CVSSLSRTGELFF

size: .
D: .
J: TRBJ2-7
length: 11
V: TRBV11-1
DNA: TGTGTCAGCAGCTTAAATTACGAGCAGTACTTC
CDR3: CVSSLNYEQYF

size: .
D: .
J: TRBJ2-5
length: 12
V: TRBV2
DNA: TGTGTCAGCAGAGGGGTGGCGGAGACCCAGTACTTC
CDR3: CVSRGVAETQYF

size: .
D: TRBD2
J: TRBJ2-1
length: 14
V: TRBV7-9
DNA: TGTGCCAGCAATTCTAGCGGGACGGGTAATGAGCAATTCTTC
CDR3: CASNSSGTGNEQFF